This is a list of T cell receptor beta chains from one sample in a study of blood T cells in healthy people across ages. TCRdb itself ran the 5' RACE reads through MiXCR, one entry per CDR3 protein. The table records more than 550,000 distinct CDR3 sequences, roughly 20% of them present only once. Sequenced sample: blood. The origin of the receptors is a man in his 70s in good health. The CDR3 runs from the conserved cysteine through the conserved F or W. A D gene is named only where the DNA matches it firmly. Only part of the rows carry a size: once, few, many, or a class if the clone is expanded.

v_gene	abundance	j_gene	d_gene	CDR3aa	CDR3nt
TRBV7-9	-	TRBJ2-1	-	CASSLGVQGGEQFF	TGTGCCAGCAGCTTAGGAGTCCAGGGGGGTGAGCAGTTCTTC
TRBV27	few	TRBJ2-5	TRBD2	CASSFWAGEGTQYF	TGTGCCAGCAGTTTCTGGGCGGGAGAAGGGACCCAGTACTTC
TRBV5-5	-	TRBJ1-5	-	CASSFAVNQPQHF	TGTGCCAGCAGCTTCGCAGTGAATCAGCCCCAGCATTTT
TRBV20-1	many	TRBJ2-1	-	CSARRQYEQFF	TGCAGTGCTAGGAGACAATATGAGCAGTTCTTC
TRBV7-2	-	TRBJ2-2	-	CASSFQGGTGELFF	TGTGCCAGCAGCTTCCAGGGCGGAACCGGGGAGCTGTTTTTT
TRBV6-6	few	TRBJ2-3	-	CASSYHPSTQWDTDTQYF	TGTGCCAGCAGTTACCATCCGAGCACCCAGTGGGACACAGATACGCAGTATTTT
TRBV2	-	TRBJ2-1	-	CASSEAEVHYNEQFF	TGTGCCAGCAGTGAAGCGGAGGTACATTACAATGAGCAGTTCTTC
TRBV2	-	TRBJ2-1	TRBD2	CASSASGPGNEQSF	TGTGCCAGCAGTGCTAGCGGTCCAGGGAATGAGCAGTCCTTC
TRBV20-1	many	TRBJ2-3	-	CSAKGRGVADTQYF	TGCAGTGCCAAAGGGCGGGGAGTGGCAGATACGCAGTATTTT
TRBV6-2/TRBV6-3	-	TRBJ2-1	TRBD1	CASSHPRGTYNEQFF	TGTGCCAGCAGTCACCCCAGGGGGACGTACAATGAGCAGTTCTTC
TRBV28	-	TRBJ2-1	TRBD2	CASSFLGTSGFEQFF	TGTGCCAGCAGTTTCCTTGGGACTAGCGGTTTTGAGCAGTTCTTC
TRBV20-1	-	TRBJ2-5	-	CSAQTTKETQYF	TGCAGTGCTCAGACGACAAAAGAGACCCAGTACTTC
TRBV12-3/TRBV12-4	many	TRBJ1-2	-	CASNPRGDYGYTF	TGTGCCAGCAACCCGAGAGGCGACTATGGCTACACCTTC
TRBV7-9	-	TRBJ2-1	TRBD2	CASSTTSGGASSYNEQFF	TGTGCCAGCAGCACGACTAGCGGGGGGGCATCGTCCTACAATGAGCAGTTCTTC
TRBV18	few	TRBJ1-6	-	CASSPRQPLPGSYNSPLHF	TGTGCCAGCTCACCAAGACAGCCGCTCCCGGGCTCCTATAATTCACCCCTCCACTTT
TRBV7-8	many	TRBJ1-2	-	CASTLKSPRRFLGGPNYGYTF	TGTGCCAGCACCTTAAAGTCCCCTAGACGGTTTCTCGGGGGCCCAAACTATGGCTACACCTTC
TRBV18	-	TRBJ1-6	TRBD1	CASSPGQGSPPLHF	TGTGCCAGCTCCCCAGGACAGGGTTCGCCACCCCTCCACTTT
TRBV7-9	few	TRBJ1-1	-	CASSLVAHLREQDMNTEAFF	TGTGCCAGCAGCTTAGTTGCACATCTCCGGGAGCAAGACATGAACACTGAAGCTTTCTTT
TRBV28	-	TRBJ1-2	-	CASSLRAPYGYTF	TGTGCCAGCAGCCTTCGGGCTCCCTATGGCTACACCTTC
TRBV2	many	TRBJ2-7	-	CASSPISYEQYF	TGTGCCAGCAGCCCAATCTCCTACGAGCAGTACTTC
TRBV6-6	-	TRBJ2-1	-	CASSTMDRGGYEQFF	TGTGCCAGCAGTACGATGGACCGAGGCGGCTATGAGCAGTTCTTC
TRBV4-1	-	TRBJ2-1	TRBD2	CASSQKGLADSYNEQFF	TGCGCCAGCAGCCAAAAGGGGCTAGCGGACTCCTACAATGAGCAGTTCTTC
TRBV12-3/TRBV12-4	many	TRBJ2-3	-	CASSLGPTTDTQYF	TGTGCCAGCAGTTTGGGGCCGACCACAGATACGCAGTATTTT
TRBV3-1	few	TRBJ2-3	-	CASSRLQDTQYF	TGTGCCAGCAGTCGACTCCAAGATACGCAGTATTTT
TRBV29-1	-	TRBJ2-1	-	CSVSQAYNEQFF	TGCAGCGTTTCGCAGGCGTACAATGAGCAGTTCTTC
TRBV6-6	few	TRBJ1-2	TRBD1	CASSYSRGQMGYTF	TGTGCCAGCAGTTACTCGAGGGGACAGATGGGCTACACCTTC
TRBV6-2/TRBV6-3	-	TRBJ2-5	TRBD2	CASTKTSGGRETQYF	TGTGCCAGCACCAAGACTAGCGGGGGCCGGGAGACCCAGTACTTC
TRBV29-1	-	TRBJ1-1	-	CSVPLPGTRAFEAFF	TGCAGCGTTCCCCTCCCCGGGACACGCGCCTTTGAAGCTTTCTTT
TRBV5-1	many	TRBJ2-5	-	CASSLTGMEETQYF	TGCGCCAGCAGCTTGACAGGGATGGAGGAGACCCAGTACTTC
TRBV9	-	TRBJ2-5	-	CASSPRTIGTQYF	TGTGCCAGCAGCCCAAGGACTATCGGGACCCAGTACTTC
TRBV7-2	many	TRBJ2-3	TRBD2	CASSLVAGGGDTQYF	TGTGCCAGCAGCTTAGTGGCGGGAGGGGGAGATACGCAGTATTTT
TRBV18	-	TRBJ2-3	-	CASSPLPVSNSDTQYF	TGTGCCAGCTCACCACTTCCGGTCAGCAACAGCGATACGCAGTATTTT
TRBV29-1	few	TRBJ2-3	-	CSVPGPYVDTQYF	TGCAGCGTCCCGGGACCGTACGTCGATACGCAGTATTTT
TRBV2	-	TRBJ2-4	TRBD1	CASSPRGRHIQYF	TGTGCCAGCAGTCCCAGGGGGCGACACATTCAGTACTTC
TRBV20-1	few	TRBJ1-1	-	CSAILRKNTEAFF	TGCAGTGCTATTTTGCGGAAGAACACTGAAGCTTTCTTT
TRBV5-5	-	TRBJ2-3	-	CASSWESEDTQYF	TGTGCCAGCAGCTGGGAGAGTGAGGATACGCAGTATTTT
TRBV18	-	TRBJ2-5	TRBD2	CASSPRGTSGGEETQYF	TGTGCCAGCTCACCCCGAGGGACTAGCGGGGGAGAAGAGACCCAGTACTTC
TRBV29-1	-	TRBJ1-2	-	CSVATRDYGYTF	TGCAGCGTTGCCACAAGAGACTATGGCTACACCTTC